The 13 T cell receptor beta chains given below trace back to one sample, sequenced in a study of blood T cells in healthy people across ages. A second PCR, run for roughly 7 to 12 cycles, used a sample-barcoded 5' primer plus a J-beta primer mix. Each CDR3 protein is one row after TCRdb ran MiXCR on the 5' RACE reads. The repertoire includes 850,000 to 1,000,000 distinct CDR3 sequences, about 51% of them detected once, and 20% to 25% sits in the top ten. Sequencing input: blood. These receptor sequences come from a woman between 55 and 75 years old in good health.

This clonotype has just a few counts. CDR3 nucleotides: TGTGCCAGCAGCCCCGGACGGGATAACTATGGCTACACCTTC. It codes for CASSPGRDNYGYTF. This chain links TRBV7-9 with TRBJ1-2; D not resolved. Per the germline V gene, CDR1 is SEHNR and CDR2 is FQNEAQ (reference sequence). CDR3 length equals 14 residues. The V gene lost 5 bases and the J gene lost 1 base, with 11 bases spanning the gap.

This clonotype has a handful of counts. V gene TRBV7-9 combines with J gene TRBJ2-1, with TRBD2 matching over 9 bases. CDR3 length equals 13 residues. Germline trimming cut 9 bases from V and 6 bases from J; bases unmatched to any gene: 6. CDR1 and CDR2 from the germline V gene are SEHNR and FQNEAQ (reference sequence). The CDR3: CASTSGFFNEQFF. CDR3 coding DNA: TGTGCCAGTACTAGCGGGTTCTTCAATGAGCAGTTCTTC.

This clonotype appeared a few times. The rearrangement joins TRBV29-1 to TRBJ2-1, with 8 positions matching TRBD2. Germline trimming cut 3 bases from V and 7 bases from J; bases unmatched to any gene: 11. Germline CDR1 SQVTM, CDR2 ANQGSEA. This CDR3 is built from 15 residues. In DNA, the CDR3 is TGCAGCGTTGAGTTTCGGAGACTAGCGCCGAATGAGCAGTTCTTC. Its translation is CSVEFRRLAPNEQFF.

The V call is TRBV12-3 or TRBV12-4, the J call TRBJ2-1; TRBD2 agrees at 7 bases. The CDR3 consists of 14 residues. The J segment lost 10 bases and the V segment lost 5 bases, leaving 11 bases of the junction unmatched. The CDR3 here is CASSPTPGGDEQFF. The CDR3 DNA sequence: TGTGCCAGCAGTCCCACACCGGGAGGCGACGAGCAGTTCTTC.

The rearrangement uses TRBV24-1 and TRBJ2-5, with 10 bases fitting TRBD1. The DNA end is a closer match to TRBJ2-7, so the J assignment may be wrong. Germline loops: CDR1 KGHDR, CDR2 SFDVKD. The length of the CDR3 is 15 residues. The CDR3 coding sequence is TGTGCCACCAGTGACTCCGGGACAGGGGAATACGAGCAGTACTTC. Translated, it gives CATSDSGTGEYEQYF.

About this clonotype itself: A much larger clone lies one base from this, so it may be a read error. V gene TRBV12-3 or TRBV12-4 combines with J gene TRBJ2-5; perhaps TRBD1 as D (6 bases). The DNA end is a closer match to TRBJ2-7, so the J assignment may be wrong. This CDR3 has 14 residues. In DNA, the CDR3 is TGTGCCAGCACTCCCAATACAGGGTCGCACGAGCAGTACTTC. Residues: CASTPNTGSHEQYF.

The chain recombines TRBV12-3 or TRBV12-4 with TRBJ2-1; 14 positions agree with TRBD2. Losses at the gene ends were 6 bases for V and 4 bases for J; bases not matched to a gene: 5. The CDR3 extends over 16 amino acids. The chain's CDR3 is CASSRTSGRLYNEQFF. DNA for the CDR3: TGTGCCAGCAGCCGGACTAGCGGGAGGTTATACAATGAGCAGTTCTTC.

This chain uses TRBV7-2 with TRBJ2-1, with 7 bases fitting TRBD2. The CDR3 covers 15 residues. CDR1 is SGHTA, CDR2 FQGNSA, per germline. V shed 0 bases, J shed 9 bases, and the junction held 8 bases outside the gene matches. In DNA, the CDR3 is TGTGCCAGCAGCTTAGCGGGGAGGGCTTTGATTGAGCAGTTCTTC. It encodes CASSLAGRALIEQFF.

Worth noting for this clonotype: Compared with germline, one end of the junction differs, possibly owing to a read error. The chain combines TRBV7-2 with TRBJ2-5, with D maybe TRBD1 (6 bases). Germline V gene data show CDR1 as SGHTA and CDR2 as FQGNSA. CDR3 length equals 16 residues. CDR3 residues: CASNLNPQAGVSAQYF. CDR3 sequence (DNA): TGTGCCAGCAACTTAAATCCGCAGGCAGGGGTTTCGGCCCAGTACTTC.

The chain recombines TRBV24-1 with TRBJ2-1; 7 bases line up with TRBD2. Germline V gives CDR1 KGHDR, CDR2 SFDVKD. The trim removed 7 bases at V and 8 bases at J, leaving 16 bases unmatched. The CDR3 sequence is 16 residues long. The chain's CDR3 is CATSREVAGVPHEQFF. The CDR3 nucleotides read TGTGCCACCAGCCGCGAGGTGGCGGGAGTTCCGCATGAGCAGTTCTTC.

The rearrangement links TRBV27 to TRBJ2-7, with 8 nucleotides matching TRBD2. CDR3 size: 16 residues. CDR1 MNHEY and CDR2 SMNVEV come from the germline V gene (reference sequence). V dropped 5 bases and J dropped 1; count of bases not matched to a gene: 10. CDR3 amino acids: CASSLGPTSASYEQYF. As DNA, the CDR3 is TGTGCCAGCAGTCTCGGCCCGACTAGCGCATCCTACGAGCAGTACTTC.

This clonotype has a handful of counts. V is TRBV5-1 and J is TRBJ2-7; TRBD2 matches 10 bases. V dropped 2 bases and J dropped 2; count of bases not matched to a gene: 4. Germline V gives CDR1 SGHRS, CDR2 YFSETQ. This CDR3 region has 15 residues. The CDR3 region has the DNA TGCGCCAGCAGCTTTAGGACTAGCGGTACCTACGAGCAGTACTTC. Amino acids: CASSFRTSGTYEQYF.

This clonotype was counted only a few times. The rearrangement uses TRBV4-1 and TRBJ2-5; D is uncertain. The CDR3 covers 14 residues. CDR1 is MGHRA and CDR2 is YSYEKL in the germline V gene. Trimming left V 1 base short and J 5 bases short, with 11 bases between. DNA of the CDR3: TGCGCCAGCAGCCAAGGCAAAAATTGGGAGACCCAGTACTTC. This translates into CASSQGKNWETQYF.